These 5 T cell receptor beta chains were all obtained from the same sample, sequenced in a study of blood T cell repertoires in COVID-19. Using immunoSEQ multiplex PCR, the repertoire was profiled, and TCRdb retains in-frame clones only, with some absent. The sample has about 480,000 clones, 87% seen once. The sample taken for sequencing was PBMCs or T cells enriched from blood (not recorded which). Receptor source: a woman under 30 with acute COVID-19.

The chain has TRBV3-1 (or the pseudogene TRBV3-2) and TRBJ2-7; D unclear. CDR3 length equals 12 residues. V shed 5 bases and J shed 1 base, with 6 bases lying between them. The germline gives CDR1 LGHDT, CDR2 YNNKEL (reference sequence). CDR3: CASSSVSYEQYF. The CDR3 coding sequence is TGTGCCAGCAGCTCAGTGTCCTACGAGCAGTACTTC.

The V call is TRBV9, the J call TRBJ2-2; TRBD1 matches at 8 bases. Germline V gene data show CDR1 as SGDLS and CDR2 as YYNGEE. The V and J ends lost 4 bases and 1 base, in that order; junction bases with no gene match: 9. The CDR3 length is 17 residues. CDR3 DNA: TGTGCCAGCAGCCTCACGACGGACAGGGAGAACACCGGGGAGCTGTTTTTT. Amino acids: CASSLTTDRENTGELFF.

The CDR3 reads CASRGRGRETQYF. The CDR3 region has the DNA TGTGCCAGTAGGGGCAGGGGCAGGGAGACCCAGTACTTC. The J gene is TRBJ2-5, the V gene TRBV19; a weak D match, TRBD1 (6 bases). The CDR3 consists of 13 residues. CDR1 and CDR2 from the germline V gene are LNHDA and SQIVND (reference sequence). V was shortened by 6 bases and J by 5 bases, with 13 bases between the two germline ends. The variable domain in full, completed from reference TRBV19 and TRBJ2-5, reads DGGITQSPKYLFRKEGQNVTLSCEQNLNHDAMYWYRQDPGQGLRLIYYSQIVNDFQKGDIAEGYSVSREKKESFPLTVTSAQKNPTAFYLCASRGRGRETQYFGPGTRLLVL.

The rearrangement uses TRBV5-4 and TRBJ2-2, with 7 nucleotides matching TRBD1. The trim removed 1 base at V and 6 bases at J, leaving 3 bases unmatched. This CDR3 is built from 14 residues. From germline, CDR1 is SGHNT and CDR2 YYREEE (reference sequence). The CDR3 DNA reads TGTGCCAGCAGCTTGAATACAGGGGCCGGGGAGCTGTTTTTT. It codes for CASSLNTGAGELFF.

V and J are TRBV3-1 (or the pseudogene TRBV3-2) and TRBJ2-5; 13 nucleotides line up with TRBD2. The V segment lost 0 bases and the J segment 5 bases; nucleotides outside the gene matches: 12. The CDR3 sequence is 19 residues long. The germline gives CDR1 LGHDT, CDR2 YNNKEL (reference sequence). The CDR3 spells CASSQDRIRTSGREETQYF. The CDR3 bases are TGTGCCAGCAGCCAAGATAGGATAAGGACTAGCGGGAGAGAGGAGACCCAGTACTTC.